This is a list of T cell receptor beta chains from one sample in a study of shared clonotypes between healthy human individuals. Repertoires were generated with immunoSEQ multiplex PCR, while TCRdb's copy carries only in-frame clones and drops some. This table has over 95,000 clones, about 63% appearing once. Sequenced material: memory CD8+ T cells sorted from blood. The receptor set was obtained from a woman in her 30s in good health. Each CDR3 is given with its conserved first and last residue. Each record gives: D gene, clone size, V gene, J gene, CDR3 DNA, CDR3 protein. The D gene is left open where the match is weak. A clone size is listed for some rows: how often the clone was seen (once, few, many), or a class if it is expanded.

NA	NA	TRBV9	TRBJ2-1	TGTGCCAGCAGCGTATACGGAGGGGTTAGAGGTGAGCAGTTCTTC	CASSVYGGVRGEQFF
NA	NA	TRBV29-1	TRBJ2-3	TGCAGCTCAGACTGGGCGGAAGGGGACCCCACAGATACGCAGTATTTT	CSSDWAEGDPTDTQYF
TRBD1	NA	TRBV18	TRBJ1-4	TGTGCCAGCTCACCACGGACAGGAAATAATGAAAAACTGTTTTTT	CASSPRTGNNEKLFF
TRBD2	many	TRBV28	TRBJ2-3	TGTGCCGCCCGAGCGGGAGGGGACACAGATACGCAGTATTTT	CAARAGGDTDTQYF
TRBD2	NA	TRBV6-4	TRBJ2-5	TGTGCCAGCAGTGAAGAGGAAGCTAGCGGGGCGCCCCAGTACTTC	CASSEEEASGAPQYF
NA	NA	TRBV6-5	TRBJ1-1	TGTGCCAGCGGCACATCCAGGGGAATACACACTGAAGCTTTCTTT	CASGTSRGIHTEAFF
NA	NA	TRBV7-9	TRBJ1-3	TGTGCCAGTACTGCCCTGGTAGGGGGAAACACCATATATTTT	CASTALVGGNTIYF
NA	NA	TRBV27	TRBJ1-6	TGTGCCAGCAGTCGATTGGGATTGGATTCACCCCTCCACTTT	CASSRLGLDSPLHF
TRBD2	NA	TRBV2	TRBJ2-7	TGTGCCAGCAGTGAAGTGCGGGAGAACGCCTACGAGCAGTACTTC	CASSEVRENAYEQYF
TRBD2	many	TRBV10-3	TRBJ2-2	TGTGCCACCCTAGGACTAGCGGGACCCACCGGGGAGCTGTTTTTT	CATLGLAGPTGELFF
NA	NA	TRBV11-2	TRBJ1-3	TGTGCCAGCGGGTCTGGAAACACCATATATTTT	CASGSGNTIYF
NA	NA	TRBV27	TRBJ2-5	TGTGCCAGCAGACTCTATATGGAGATAGAGACCCAGTACTTC	CASRLYMEIETQYF
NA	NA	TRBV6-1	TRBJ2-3	TGTGCCAGCAGTACGGTAACAGATACGCAGTATTTT	CASSTVTDTQYF
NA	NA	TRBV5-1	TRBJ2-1	TGCGCCAGCAGCTTGGTCCGGGCAGGGTCCTTCTTC	CASSLVRAGSFF
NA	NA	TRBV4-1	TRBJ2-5	TGCGCCAGCAGACCCACTCCCGGAGGGGGGCGCCGTGAGACCCAGTACTTC	CASRPTPGGGRRETQYF
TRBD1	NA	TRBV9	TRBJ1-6	TGTGCCAGCAGCGTAGGTGTCGGGACAGAGAATTCACCCCTCCACTTT	CASSVGVGTENSPLHF
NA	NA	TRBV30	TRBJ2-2	TGTGCCTGGGAGTCTACCGGGGAGCTGTTTTTT	CAWESTGELFF
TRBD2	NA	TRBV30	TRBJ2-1	TGTGCCTGGAGTGCCCTCGGCGCGGGAGGTTACAATGAGCAGTTCTTC	CAWSALGAGGYNEQFF
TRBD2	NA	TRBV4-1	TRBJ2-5	TGCGCCAGCAGCCAAGGACTAGCGGGGAGGGAGCAGTACTTC	CASSQGLAGREQYF
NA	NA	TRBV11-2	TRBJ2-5	TGTGCCAGCAGCTTAGTGTGGGGGGAGACCCAGTACTTC	CASSLVWGETQYF
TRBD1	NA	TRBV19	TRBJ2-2	TGTGCCAGTAGGGTACAGGGGGGCACCGGGGAGCTGTTTTTT	CASRVQGGTGELFF
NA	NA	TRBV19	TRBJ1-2	TGTGCCAGCCTTTTGGTGGGCCGGGACACCCTCTATGGCTACACCTTC	CASLLVGRDTLYGYTF
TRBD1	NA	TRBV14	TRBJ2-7	TGTGCCAGCGCCGGGACAGCCTCCTACGAGCAGTACTTC	CASAGTASYEQYF
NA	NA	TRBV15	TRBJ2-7	TGTGCCACCAGCAGCCGGGACCCGAGTTACCTACAGTACTTC	CATSSRDPSYLQYF
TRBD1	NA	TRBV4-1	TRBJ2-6	TGCGCCAGCAGCCGAGGGCCCCCCGGGACAGGGGGCGCTGGGGCCAACGTCCTGACTTTC	CASSRGPPGTGGAGANVLTF
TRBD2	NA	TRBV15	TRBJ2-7	TGTGCCACCAGCAAGGAGACTAGCGGGAGTAACGAGCAGTACTTC	CATSKETSGSNEQYF
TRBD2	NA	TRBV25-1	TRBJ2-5	TGTGCCAGCAGCCGGAACCTAGCGGGAGGGACGCAAGAGACCCAGTACTTC	CASSRNLAGGTQETQYF
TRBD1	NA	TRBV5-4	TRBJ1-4	TGTGCCAGCAGCACGGGACAGGGGGCGTTTCGAAAACTGTTTTTT	CASSTGQGAFRKLFF
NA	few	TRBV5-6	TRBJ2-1	TGTGCCAGCGGCGTTCAAGCCGATGGGCAGTTCTTC	CASGVQADGQFF
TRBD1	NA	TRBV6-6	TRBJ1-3	TGTGCCAGCAGTTACTTCCGGACAGGGGCTGGAAACACCATATATTTT	CASSYFRTGAGNTIYF
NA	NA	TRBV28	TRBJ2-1	TGTGCCAGCAGTCCTCCCTTGAGCTATGAGCAGTTCTTC	CASSPPLSYEQFF
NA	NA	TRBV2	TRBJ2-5	TGTGCCAGCGGAAGACTAGTGGGGAAAGAGACCCAGTACTTC	CASGRLVGKETQYF
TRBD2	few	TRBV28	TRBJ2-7	TGTGCCAGGGGGGGTAGCGGGTCGCAGTACTTC	CARGGSGSQYF
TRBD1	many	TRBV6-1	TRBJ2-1	TGTGCCAGCAAGTTGACAGGGACCTACAATGAGCAGTTCTTC	CASKLTGTYNEQFF
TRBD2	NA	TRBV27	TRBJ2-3	TGTGCCAGCAGTTCCCGTGGACTAGCGGGAGGGCGAATGTACACAGATACGCAGTATTTT	CASSSRGLAGGRMYTDTQYF